The present TCR beta chain was sequenced within a study of T-cell reconstitution after alpha-beta-depleted transplantation in children. In its sample, this clonotype was seen many times. TCRbeta library construction was performed incorporating unique molecular identifiers. TCRdb independently ran MiXCR on the PCR reads; one entry per CDR3 protein. The table includes about 110,000 distinct CDR3 sequences, about a tenth detected once. The source is a human donor who donated a stem cell graft to a child with acute lymphoblastic leukemia. This specimen was PBMCs from the stem cell graft donor, taken from the stem cell graft.

The CDR3 here is CASSGQGGSYNSPLHF. The CDR3 DNA reads as TGTGCCAGCAGTGGACAGGGGGGATCCTATAATTCACCCCTCCACTTT. The chain is built from TRBV6-1 and TRBJ1-6; 9 bases are a match to TRBD1. The germline gives CDR1 MNHNS, CDR2 SASEGT. Unmatched junction bases numbered 2, after V lost 4 bases and J lost 1 base. The CDR3 consists of 16 residues.